This T cell receptor (beta chain) came from a study of blood T cell repertoires in COVID-19. Study overall: T cells, B-cell-depleted T cells, or PBMCs provided the cDNA or gDNA that served as material.

This clone was seen a handful of times. The V and J ends lost 10 bases and 2 bases respectively, with 12 bases between them. The germline V gene encodes CDR1 MNHEY and CDR2 SVGAGI. This CDR3 spans 13 amino acids. Original processing notes: Amplified reference gene primers provided the basis for estimating nucleated cell counts. Measured with immunoSEQ multiplex PCR; TCRdb has only the in-frame clones, and not every one. For V, J and clone size, that table is used; D and trimming come from the DNA. The sample holds approximately 27,000 clones, 85% to 90% seen once. This chain connects TRBV6-5 to TRBJ2-1; the D gene is possibly TRBD2 (6 bases). The sequencing input was peripheral blood. This receptor was taken from a human donor with acute or convalescent COVID-19. The donor label of this sample is uncertain. The CDR3 here is CATTTGAYNEQFF. CDR3 nucleotide sequence: TGTGCCACCACGACGGGGGCCTACAATGAGCAGTTCTTC.